This T cell receptor (beta chain) was recovered during a study of shared clonotypes between healthy human individuals. Overall study findings and caveats: The authors sampled blood alone, and tissue repertoires likely differ.

V lost 4 bases to trimming and J lost 9 bases; unmatched junction nucleotides: 9. The CDR3 totals 16 residues. CDR1 and CDR2 from the germline V gene are SGHVS and FQNEAQ. The run depth of the assay was deep. An even split of each subset's genomic DNA across several immunoSEQ plates was performed. When replicate PCRs were run on unsorted PBMC, they used approximately 300 ng DNA, tens of thousands of T cell genomes. This table comes from immunoSEQ multiplex PCR, and its TCRdb copy is limited to in-frame clones, with some not included. The sample has fewer than 650,000 clones; over 60% are singletons. Points on this clone: Its target is unknown.

Source material: PBMCs. The clonotype was recovered from a woman in her thirties or forties in good health. Some clones in this sample may be carry-over from other donors' samples. V usage is TRBV7-8 and J usage is TRBJ2-1; 13 bases align to TRBD2. DNA for the CDR3: TGTGCCAGCAGCTCTCCCGGACTAGCGGGAGTGGTTGAGCAGTTCTTC. It is translated as CASSSPGLAGVVEQFF.